The 27 T cell receptor beta chains listed next were all sequenced from one sample in a study of blood T cell repertoires in COVID-19. This table comes from immunoSEQ multiplex PCR, and its TCRdb copy is limited to in-frame clones, with some not included. The sample carries roughly 110,000 clones, 90% recorded once. The sequenced material came from peripheral blood. These receptors all stem from a woman in her forties or fifties with acute or convalescent COVID-19.

This clone was detected only a few times. The genes are TRBV11-1 and TRBJ1-1; no clear D. Trimming stripped 5 bases from V and 8 bases from J, with 15 bases between. The CDR3 covers 13 residues. CDR1 and CDR2 from the germline V gene are SGHAT and FQDESV (reference sequence). Written as DNA, the CDR3 is TGTGCCAGCAGCGATCCCGTCGGGATCGAAGCTTTCTTT. It is translated as CASSDPVGIEAFF.

The chain combines TRBV28 with TRBJ2-1, with 9 bases that match TRBD1. The CDR3 is 11 residues long. Germline V gene lookup returns CDR1 MDHEN and CDR2 SYDVKM. With 6 bases clipped from V and 12 bases from J, the junction kept 3 bases outside the gene matches. The CDR3 sequence is CASRGQGRQFF. CDR3 DNA: TGTGCCAGCAGGGGACAGGGACGGCAGTTCTTC.

The chain couples TRBV19 to TRBJ1-2; TRBD1 agrees at 7 bases. After removal of 8 bases from V and 2 bases from J, the junction contained 11 bases not matched to a gene. CDR1 and CDR2 (germline): LNHDA, SQIVND (reference sequence). This CDR3 is 15 amino acids long. The CDR3 DNA is TGTGCCAGTCGGAACCCCCAGGACAGGAACTATGGCTACACCTTC. This gives the protein CASRNPQDRNYGYTF.

This chain uses TRBV5-4 with TRBJ1-5, with D hard to call. Looked up from germline, CDR1 is SGHNT and CDR2 is YYREEE (reference sequence). This CDR3 has 16 residues. Trimming pared 0 bases from V and 7 bases from J, leaving 17 bases between. The DNA of the CDR3 is TGTGCCAGCAGCTTGGGACCCGGACTGGTAGAACAGCCCCAGCATTTT. The encoded protein is CASSLGPGLVEQPQHF.

The rearrangement uses TRBV24-1 and TRBJ1-2; 7 nucleotides match TRBD1. The ends lost 1 base at V and 4 bases at J; junction bases unmatched: 2. Germline V lookup: CDR1 KGHDR, CDR2 SFDVKD. There are 14 residues in the CDR3. The CDR3 region is CATSDFRTGYGYTF. The CDR3 region has the DNA TGTGCCACCAGTGATTTTCGGACAGGCTATGGCTACACCTTC.

This clone was seen a handful of times. V and J are TRBV19 and TRBJ2-2, with D unresolved. Trimming left V 8 bases short and J 1 base short, with 17 bases between. The length of the CDR3 is 16 residues. Germline V lookup: CDR1 LNHDA, CDR2 SQIVND (reference sequence). The CDR3 DNA follows: TGTGCCAGTTCCGCCCCCAAGAGGAGGAACACCGGGGAGCTGTTTTTT. Translation gives CASSAPKRRNTGELFF.

This clone was picked up a small number of times. V is TRBV10-3 and J is TRBJ2-2; 8 nucleotides line up with TRBD2. This CDR3 contains 13 residues. The V segment lost 6 bases and the J segment 4 bases; nucleotides outside the gene matches: 1. From germline, CDR1 is ENHRY and CDR2 SYGVKD. The chain's CDR3 is CAIRREATGELFF. The CDR3 DNA reads as TGTGCCATCAGGCGGGAGGCCACCGGGGAGCTGTTTTTT.

The chain recombines TRBV6-2 or TRBV6-3 with TRBJ1-1, with 8 nucleotides matching TRBD1. V dropped 0 bases and J dropped 5; count of bases not matched to a gene: 5. The CDR3 totals 15 residues. The V gene's germline CDR1 is MNHEY and CDR2 SVGEGT. The chain's CDR3 is CASSYSWTGLTEAFF. CDR3 in DNA: TGTGCCAGCAGTTACTCTTGGACAGGGCTAACTGAAGCTTTCTTT.

The chain carries TRBV12-5 and TRBJ1-4, with D unresolved. This CDR3 region has 12 residues. Deletions cut 7 bases from V and 3 bases from J, with 6 bases between. Germline CDR1 reads LGHNT; CDR2 reads FRNRAP. The CDR3 nucleotides are TGTGCTAGTGCTTCCCCTAATGAAAAACTGTTTTTT. Its translation is CASASPNEKLFF.

The J gene is TRBJ1-1, the V gene TRBV28; D is undetermined. Per germline, CDR1 MDHEN and CDR2 SYDVKM. The CDR3 totals 14 residues. Trimming removed 1 base at V and 2 bases at J, with 8 bases between. In DNA, the CDR3 is TGTGCCAGCAGTTTATTTGGTACTAACACTGAAGCTTTCTTT. Residues: CASSLFGTNTEAFF.

The V and J genes are TRBV10-3 and TRBJ2-7; tentative D call: TRBD1 (5 bases). Between the trimmed V and J ends, which lost 10 bases and 5 bases, there was a span of 15 bases. This CDR3 contains 12 residues. Germline V gene sequence: CDR1 ENHRY, CDR2 SYGVKD. This chain's CDR3 is CATGQIEDEQYF. In DNA form, the CDR3 reads TGTGCCACCGGACAAATAGAGGACGAGCAGTACTTC.

This clone was detected only once. This rearrangement joins TRBV6-5 to TRBJ2-4; D is undetermined. This CDR3 has 15 residues. CDR1 MNHEY and CDR2 SVGAGI come from the germline V gene. V lost 6 bases, J lost 3 bases, and 15 bases lay in between. This CDR3 reads CASSPRRADKNIQYF. CDR3 nucleotide sequence: TGTGCCAGCAGCCCCCGGAGAGCCGACAAAAACATTCAGTACTTC.

The V call is TRBV7-6, the J call TRBJ2-5, with D perhaps matching TRBD2 (6 bases). In germline, CDR1 is SGHVS, CDR2 FNYEAQ. The CDR3 is made up of 14 amino acids. V was cut by 5 bases and J by 3 bases, with 13 bases left in between. CDR3 DNA sequence: TGTGCCAGCAGCCTCGGGACTCGAAAAGAGACCCAGTACTTC. Its translation: CASSLGTRKETQYF.

This chain links TRBV10-3 with TRBJ2-5; 13 nucleotides align to TRBD2. There are 15 residues in the CDR3. The germline CDR1 and CDR2 sequences are ENHRY and SYGVKD. Trimming took 5 bases from V and 2 from J; bases not matched to a gene: 2. The CDR3 spells CAISRGLAGQETQYF. In nucleotides, the CDR3 is TGTGCCATCAGTCGGGGACTAGCGGGACAAGAGACCCAGTACTTC.

The chain has TRBV13 and TRBJ2-3; 14 nucleotides match TRBD2. Trimming at V came to 5 bases and at J to 3 bases, leaving 4 bases not matched to a gene. Germline CDR1 PRHDT, CDR2 FYEKMQ (reference sequence). CDR3 length: 16 residues. The DNA of the CDR3 is TGTGCCAGCAGCCTGGGACTAGCGGGAGCGACAGATACGCAGTATTTT. It codes for CASSLGLAGATDTQYF.

J is TRBJ1-2 and V is TRBV19; no clear D. Trimming cost V 5 bases and J 8 bases, with 15 bases left between them. The CDR3 runs 13 residues. Germline V gene data show CDR1 as LNHDA and CDR2 as SQIVND (reference sequence). CDR3 nucleotides: TGTGCCAGTAGTGTATCCAAAGCGGGGGGCTACACCTTC. It encodes CASSVSKAGGYTF.

The chain has TRBV7-2 and TRBJ1-1; no firm D call. The CDR3 is 15 residues long. The V end lost 1 base, the J end lost 0 bases, and 9 bases lay between the germline ends. Per the germline V gene, CDR1 is SGHTA and CDR2 is FQGNSA. The CDR3 DNA follows: TGTGCCAGCAGCTTAGAGGCACAGATGAACACTGAAGCTTTCTTT. It yields the protein CASSLEAQMNTEAFF.

This sequence joins TRBV20-1 and TRBJ1-1; D not resolved. V was clipped by 3 bases and J by 7 bases, with 6 bases between them. This CDR3 is 10 amino acids long. Germline lookup yields CDR1 DFQATT and CDR2 SNEGSKA (reference sequence). The chain's CDR3 is CSASRVEAFF. Written as DNA, the CDR3 is TGCAGTGCTAGTAGAGTTGAAGCTTTCTTT.

The rearrangement uses TRBV15 and TRBJ1-2; D gene ambiguous. Germline V gene lookup returns CDR1 LNHNV and CDR2 YYDKDF (reference sequence). V was trimmed by 4 bases and J by 4 bases, leaving 13 bases between them. The CDR3 spans 14 residues. This CDR3 reads CATSNIQPIYGYTF. In DNA form, the CDR3 reads TGTGCCACCAGCAATATACAGCCTATCTATGGCTACACCTTC.

J is TRBJ1-5 and V is TRBV27; D possibly corresponds to TRBD1 (5 bases). The CDR3 sequence is 15 residues long. Looked up from germline, CDR1 is MNHEY and CDR2 is SMNVEV (reference sequence). Trimming pared 8 bases from V and 4 bases from J, leaving 18 bases between. For the CDR3, the DNA is TGTGCCAGCGCTAGTCACACAGGCTCTAATCAGCCCCAGCATTTT. It translates to CASASHTGSNQPQHF.

The chain combines TRBV2 with TRBJ1-5, with TRBD1 as a possible D gene (5 bases). The germline CDR1 and CDR2 sequences are SNHLY and FYNNEI. The CDR3 sequence is 15 residues long. V was cut by 4 bases and J by 2 bases, with 12 bases left in between. The DNA of the CDR3 is TGTGCCAGCAGTGGGACAAGAGTCCGCAATCAGCCCCAGCATTTT. The encoded protein is CASSGTRVRNQPQHF.

This clone was counted between two and nine times. This sequence joins TRBV9 and TRBJ1-2; D remains ambiguous. V dropped 3 bases and J dropped 8 bases, with 11 bases sitting between them. This CDR3 comprises 12 residues. In germline, CDR1 is SGDLS, CDR2 YYNGEE. The CDR3: CASSAPGEGYTF. Written as DNA, the CDR3 is TGTGCCAGCAGCGCGCCCGGTGAAGGCTACACCTTC.

This chain links TRBV30 with TRBJ1-1; perhaps TRBD1 as D (6 bases). This CDR3 contains 13 residues. The germline CDR1 and CDR2 sequences are GTSNPN and SVGIG (reference sequence). V gave up 0 bases and J gave up 4 bases, with 9 bases separating them. Written as DNA, the CDR3 is TGTGCCTGGAGTGTAGGGGGGGCCACTGAAGCTTTCTTT. This translates into CAWSVGGATEAFF.

The J gene is TRBJ1-5, the V gene TRBV6-5, with D perhaps TRBD1 (5 bases). Germline-derived CDR1 and CDR2 are MNHEY and SVGAGI. Deletions cut 6 bases from V and 7 bases from J, with 16 bases between. This CDR3 comprises 14 residues. The CDR3 DNA is TGTGCCAGCAGCTCCGCGGGGGGTGGACAGCCCCAGCATTTT. Translated: CASSSAGGGQPQHF.

V usage is TRBV3-1 (or the pseudogene TRBV3-2) and J usage is TRBJ1-6; 8 nucleotides match TRBD1. The length of the CDR3 is 19 residues. CDR1 is LGHDT, CDR2 YNNKEL, per germline (reference sequence). V lost 0 bases, J lost 8 bases, and 15 bases stayed unmatched. The CDR3 is CASSQETRGTGGLHSPLHF. CDR3 coding DNA: TGTGCCAGCAGCCAAGAAACTCGGGGCACAGGGGGTCTTCATTCACCCCTCCACTTT.

This chain joins TRBV30 and TRBJ2-3, with D hard to call. The CDR3 has 11 residues. Germline assignment: CDR1 GTSNPN and CDR2 SVGIG (reference sequence). V lost 4 bases, J lost 2 bases, and 4 bases lay in between. CDR3 in amino acids: CAWTVTDTQYF. DNA of the CDR3: TGTGCCTGGACAGTCACAGATACGCAGTATTTT.

The chain joins TRBV20-1 to TRBJ1-1, with a tentative D call TRBD1 (6 bases). Germline CDR1 is DFQATT and CDR2 is SNEGSKA (reference sequence). Trimming stripped 3 bases from V and 5 bases from J, with 16 bases between. The CDR3 is made up of 14 amino acids. The CDR3 reads CSASSQGTGTEAFF. Here the CDR3 DNA reads TGCAGTGCTAGTTCCCAGGGGACGGGGACTGAAGCTTTCTTT.